A single sample gave rise to the 25 T cell receptor beta chains below, sequenced in a study of control samples from healthy donors and cancer patients. The protocol was immunoSEQ multiplex PCR, while the TCRdb copy is restricted to in-frame clones and leaves out a portion. The sample carries some 150,000 clones, over 90% recorded once. The source material was blood. These receptors all come from a man aged 50 or older in good health.

V usage is TRBV24-1 and J usage is TRBJ2-5; no firm D call. Germline values: CDR1 KGHDR, CDR2 SFDVKD. The CDR3 is 15 residues long. The V end was cut by 0 bases, the J end by 4 bases, with 11 bases between. DNA of the CDR3: TGTGCCACCAGTGATTTGCATGCAGGCCTAGAGACCCAGTACTTC. This translates into CATSDLHAGLETQYF.

The chain joins TRBV5-1 to TRBJ2-7; TRBD1 might be the D (6 bases). Per germline, CDR1 SGHRS and CDR2 YFSETQ. V was trimmed by 4 bases and J by 0 bases, leaving 11 bases between them. The CDR3 totals 14 residues. The CDR3 loop reads CASSPQDSSYEQYF. CDR3 DNA: TGCGCCAGCAGCCCCCAGGACAGCTCCTACGAGCAGTACTTC.

The gene calls are TRBV5-6 and TRBJ2-2, with D possibly being TRBD2 (6 bases). Trimming shortened V by 0 bases and J by 5 bases, and 14 bases separated the two germline ends. The CDR3 length is 16 residues. Germline V lookup: CDR1 SGHDT, CDR2 YYEEEE. CDR3 sequence (DNA): TGTGCCAGCAGCTTGGTGGTAGCGGAGAAAACCGGGGAGCTGTTTTTT. The encoded protein is CASSLVVAEKTGELFF.

The rearrangement links TRBV11-2 to TRBJ2-7, with 8 nucleotides matching TRBD1. The V gene's germline CDR1 is SGHAT and CDR2 FQNNGV. This CDR3 region has 15 residues. With V trimmed by 2 bases and J by 2 bases, 5 bases remained unmatched. CDR3 residues: CASSLQGARAYEQYF. The CDR3 bases are TGTGCCAGCAGCTTACAGGGGGCGCGCGCCTACGAGCAGTACTTC.

The chain recombines TRBV24-1 with TRBJ2-5; D could derive from TRBD1 or TRBD2 (5 bases each). V was cut by 0 bases and J by 7 bases, with 11 bases left in between. The CDR3 consists of 14 residues. Per the germline V gene, CDR1 is KGHDR and CDR2 is SFDVKD. CDR3 bases: TGTGCCACCAGTGATTTGGGGGGTGGGGGGACCCAGTACTTC. Translating gives CATSDLGGGGTQYF.

This clone was recorded only once. This chain uses TRBV29-1 with TRBJ2-7; D call uncertain. CDR1 and CDR2 (germline): SQVTM, ANQGSEA. V was trimmed by 6 bases and J by 5 bases, leaving 14 bases between them. The CDR3 covers 12 residues. The CDR3 nucleotides are TGCAGCGTACAGCCAGGCCGGCACGAGCAGTACTTC. Translating it yields CSVQPGRHEQYF.

The V and J genes are TRBV28 and TRBJ1-4; D not resolved. The CDR3 is 13 residues long. V was shortened by 5 bases and J by 10 bases, with 14 bases between the two germline ends. Germline loops: CDR1 MDHEN, CDR2 SYDVKM. The CDR3 here is CASSAPEDRKLFF. The CDR3 bases are TGTGCCAGCAGTGCCCCGGAAGACCGAAAACTGTTTTTT.

The rearrangement links TRBV28 to TRBJ1-5; TRBD1 aligns across 7 bases. From germline, CDR1 is MDHEN and CDR2 SYDVKM. V lost 6 bases, J lost 0 bases, and 8 bases stayed unmatched. The CDR3 totals 16 residues. The CDR3 loop is CASRVGQPSSNQPQHF. The CDR3 bases are TGTGCCAGCAGAGTGGGACAGCCAAGTAGCAATCAGCCCCAGCATTTT.

The chain uses TRBV18 and TRBJ1-1; possible D gene TRBD1, 5 bases. V lost 0 bases and J 2 bases, leaving 10 bases between the germline ends. This CDR3 spans 15 amino acids. Germline V gives CDR1 KGHSH, CDR2 LQKENI. CDR3 in amino acids: CASSPPWQGNTEAFF. The DNA of the CDR3 is TGTGCCAGCTCACCACCGTGGCAGGGCAACACTGAAGCTTTCTTT.

The CDR3 nucleotides are TGCGCCAGCAGCCACCTGGGCTATGGCTACACCTTC. It codes for CASSHLGYGYTF. V and J are TRBV4-1 and TRBJ1-2; D unclear. CDR1 is MGHRA, CDR2 YSYEKL, per germline. With 3 bases removed from V and 4 bases from J, the gap between germline ends came to 6 bases. CDR3 size: 12 residues.

The chain employs TRBV5-6 and TRBJ1-5; D uncertain. The CDR3 consists of 15 residues. With 0 bases removed from V and 4 bases from J, the gap between germline ends came to 11 bases. Germline CDR1 and CDR2: SGHDT and YYEEEE. In DNA, the CDR3 is TGTGCCAGCAGCTTGGGCAGTGGCCGGAATCAGCCCCAGCATTTT. This gives the protein CASSLGSGRNQPQHF.

The rearrangement joins TRBV19 to TRBJ1-1; the match to TRBD1 covers 7 bases. After removal of 1 base from V and 4 bases from J, the junction contained 6 bases not matched to a gene. Germline CDR1 and CDR2: LNHDA and SQIVND (reference sequence). The CDR3 length is 15 residues. The CDR3 DNA sequence: TGTGCCAGTAGTATAGCAGAGGGGGCCGGCACTGAAGCTTTCTTT. Its translation is CASSIAEGAGTEAFF. Full variable domain (missing parts from reference TRBV19 and TRBJ1-1): DGGITQSPKYLFRKEGQNVTLSCEQNLNHDAMYWYRQDPGQGLRLIYYSQIVNDFQKGDIAEGYSVSREKKESFPLTVTSAQKNPTAFYLCASSIAEGAGTEAFFGQGTRLTVV.

The gene calls are TRBV30 and TRBJ1-6; D gene ambiguous. Germline V gene lookup returns CDR1 GTSNPN and CDR2 SVGIG (reference sequence). This CDR3 region has 15 residues. The germline V and J ends were trimmed by 1 base and 0 bases, with 7 bases remaining between them. The CDR3 DNA reads as TGTGCCTGGAGTGGACCCAGCTCCTATAATTCACCCCTCCACTTT. Translating it yields CAWSGPSSYNSPLHF. Full variable domain (rest looked up from reference TRBV30 and TRBJ1-6): SQTIHQWPATLVQPVGSPLSLECTVEGTSNPNLYWYRQAAGRGLQLLFYSVGIGQISSEVPQNLSASRPQDRQFILSSKKLLLSDSGFYLCAWSGPSSYNSPLHFGNGTRLTVT.

Concerning this clone: Other DNA sequences in this specimen translate into the identical CDR3. The chain uses TRBV27 and TRBJ2-7, with D perhaps matching TRBD1 (7 bases). Between the trimmed V and J ends, which lost 3 bases and 2 bases, there was a span of 11 bases. This CDR3 spans 14 amino acids. Per the germline V gene, CDR1 is MNHEY and CDR2 is SMNVEV (reference sequence). This chain's CDR3 is CASSLGRGAYEQYF. CDR3 DNA: TGTGCCAGCAGTTTGGGCAGGGGGGCCTACGAGCAGTACTTC.

The chain uses TRBV4-2 and TRBJ2-4, with 13 positions matching TRBD2. The V gene's germline CDR1 is LGHNA and CDR2 YNFKEQ. This CDR3 comprises 15 residues. V trimming: 1 base; J trimming: 6 bases; junction bases outside the gene matches: 0. Here the CDR3 DNA reads TGTGCCAGCAGCCAAGGACTAGCGGGAGGAAACATTCAGTACTTC. Translating gives CASSQGLAGGNIQYF.

This sequence joins TRBV12-3 or TRBV12-4 and TRBJ1-4, with 10 bases aligning to TRBD1. V was pared by 5 bases and J by 6 bases, with 0 bases of the junction left unmatched. The CDR3 is 13 residues long. CDR3 DNA sequence: TGTGCCAGCAGTGGACAGGGGGATGAAAAACTGTTTTTT. This codes for CASSGQGDEKLFF.

In regard to this clone: A junction boundary mismatches the germline segment, possibly from a read error. The rearrangement links TRBV7-7 to TRBJ2-3, with 10 bases fitting TRBD1. Germline V CDR1 and CDR2: SSHAT, FNYEAQ (reference sequence). The CDR3 covers 15 residues. CDR3 in amino acids: CASSLAGQGTDTQYF. The CDR3 DNA follows: TGTGCTAGCAGCTTAGCGGGACAGGGGACAGATACGCAGTATTTT.

V and J are TRBV10-3 and TRBJ2-6; TRBD1 agrees at 7 bases. The CDR3 consists of 19 residues. V gave up 3 bases and J gave up 0 bases; unmatched junction bases: 11. Germline values: CDR1 ENHRY, CDR2 SYGVKD. In nucleotides, the CDR3 is TGTGCCATCAGTGACACACAGGGGTTGCCCTTCTCTGGGGCCAACGTCCTGACTTTC. Translation gives CAISDTQGLPFSGANVLTF.

This sequence joins TRBV3-1 (or the pseudogene TRBV3-2) and TRBJ1-3; D gene unclear. CDR1 is LGHDT, CDR2 YNNKEL, per germline (reference sequence). The ends were cut back, 4 bases at V and 4 bases at J, with 11 bases in the middle. CDR3 length: 14 amino acids. CDR3 sequence (DNA): TGTGCCAGCAGCCCCGCGGGGTTAGGAAACACCATATATTTT. It codes for CASSPAGLGNTIYF.

The chain carries TRBV2 and TRBJ2-3, with D hard to call. The V gene lost 6 bases and the J gene lost 0 bases, with 7 bases spanning the gap. CDR1 SNHLY and CDR2 FYNNEI come from the germline V gene. The CDR3 covers 13 residues. The CDR3 DNA follows: TGTGCCAGCAGACAGAGTAGCACAGATACGCAGTATTTT. Protein: CASRQSSTDTQYF.

V and J are TRBV20-1 and TRBJ1-2, with 11 bases aligning to TRBD1. Germline lookup yields CDR1 DFQATT and CDR2 SNEGSKA (reference sequence). The V and J ends lost 3 bases and 9 bases, in that order; junction bases with no gene match: 3. The CDR3 spans 12 residues. This CDR3 is CSASRDRGSYTF. DNA for the CDR3: TGCAGTGCTAGTAGGGACAGGGGGAGCTACACCTTC.

This clone was seen a single time. The chain combines TRBV7-8 with TRBJ1-1, with 8 bases matching TRBD1. Germline CDR1 SGHVS, CDR2 FQNEAQ. V trimming: 2 bases; J trimming: 4 bases; junction bases outside the gene matches: 6. The CDR3 has 15 residues. CDR3 in DNA: TGTGCCAGCAGCTTAACCGGGACAGGTGCCACTGAAGCTTTCTTT. It codes for CASSLTGTGATEAFF.

The CDR3 here is CATSDRPRAGNYNEQFF. CDR3 sequence (DNA): TGTGCCACCAGTGACCGACCCCGAGCGGGAAACTACAATGAGCAGTTCTTC. V and J are TRBV24-1 and TRBJ2-1; 7 nucleotides agree with TRBD2. The CDR3 runs 17 residues. The J segment lost 3 bases and the V segment lost 4 bases, leaving 11 bases of the junction unmatched. The V gene's germline CDR1 is KGHDR and CDR2 SFDVKD.

The J gene is TRBJ1-2, the V gene TRBV11-2; 9 bases align to TRBD1. Germline assignment: CDR1 SGHAT and CDR2 FQNNGV. The length of the CDR3 is 15 residues. With 3 bases clipped from V and 4 bases from J, the junction kept 6 bases outside the gene matches. CDR3 sequence reads: CASSFSSTGGYGYTF. The DNA of the CDR3 is TGTGCCAGCAGCTTTTCGTCGACAGGGGGCTATGGCTACACCTTC.

The rearrangement links TRBV6-6 to TRBJ1-3; the D is unclear. Per the germline V gene, CDR1 is MNHNY and CDR2 is SVGAGI (reference sequence). Trimming stripped 2 bases from V and 3 bases from J, with 5 bases between. The CDR3 consists of 13 residues. For the CDR3, the DNA is TGTGCCAGCAGTTACGGGTATGGAAACACCATATATTTT. Translated, it gives CASSYGYGNTIYF.